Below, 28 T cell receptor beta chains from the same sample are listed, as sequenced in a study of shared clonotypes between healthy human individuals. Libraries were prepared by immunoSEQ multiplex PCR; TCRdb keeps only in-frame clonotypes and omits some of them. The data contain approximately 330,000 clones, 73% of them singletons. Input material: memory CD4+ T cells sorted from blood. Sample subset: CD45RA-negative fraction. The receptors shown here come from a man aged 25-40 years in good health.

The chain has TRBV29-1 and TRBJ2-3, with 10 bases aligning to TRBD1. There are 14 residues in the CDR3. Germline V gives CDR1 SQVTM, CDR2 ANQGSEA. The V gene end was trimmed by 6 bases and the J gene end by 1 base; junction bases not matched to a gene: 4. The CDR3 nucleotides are TGCAGCGTGGGACAGGGGCGTGGCACAGATACGCAGTATTTT. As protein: CSVGQGRGTDTQYF.

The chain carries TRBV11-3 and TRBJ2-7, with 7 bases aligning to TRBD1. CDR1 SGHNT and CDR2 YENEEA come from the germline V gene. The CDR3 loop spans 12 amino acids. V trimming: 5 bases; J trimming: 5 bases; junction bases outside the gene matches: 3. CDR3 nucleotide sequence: TGTGCCAGCAGCGGACAGGAAAACGAGCAGTACTTC. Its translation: CASSGQENEQYF.

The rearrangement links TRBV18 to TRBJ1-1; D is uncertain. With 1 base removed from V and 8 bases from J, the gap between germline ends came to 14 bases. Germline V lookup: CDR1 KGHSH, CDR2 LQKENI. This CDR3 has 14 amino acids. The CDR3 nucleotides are TGTGCCAGCTCACCACTCCCCCAGGAAACCGAAGCTTTCTTT. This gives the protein CASSPLPQETEAFF.

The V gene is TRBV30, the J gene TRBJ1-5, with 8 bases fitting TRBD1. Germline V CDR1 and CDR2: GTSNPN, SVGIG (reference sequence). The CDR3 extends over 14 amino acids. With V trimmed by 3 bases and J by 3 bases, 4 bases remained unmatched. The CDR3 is CAWSWDRINQPQHF. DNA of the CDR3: TGTGCCTGGAGCTGGGACAGGATCAATCAGCCCCAGCATTTT.

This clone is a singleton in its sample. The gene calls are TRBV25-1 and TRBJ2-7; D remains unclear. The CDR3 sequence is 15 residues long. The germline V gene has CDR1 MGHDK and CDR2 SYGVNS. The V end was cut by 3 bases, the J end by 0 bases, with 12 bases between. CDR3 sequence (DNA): TGTGCCAGCAGTGACGCACAGCTACGCTCCTACGAGCAGTACTTC. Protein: CASSDAQLRSYEQYF.

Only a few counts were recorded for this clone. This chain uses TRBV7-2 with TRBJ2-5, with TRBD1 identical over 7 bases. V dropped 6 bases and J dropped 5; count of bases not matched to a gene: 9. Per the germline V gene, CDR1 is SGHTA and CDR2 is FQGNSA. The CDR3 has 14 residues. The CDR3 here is CASSTNRGRETQYF. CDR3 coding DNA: TGTGCCAGCAGTACTAACAGGGGCAGGGAGACCCAGTACTTC.

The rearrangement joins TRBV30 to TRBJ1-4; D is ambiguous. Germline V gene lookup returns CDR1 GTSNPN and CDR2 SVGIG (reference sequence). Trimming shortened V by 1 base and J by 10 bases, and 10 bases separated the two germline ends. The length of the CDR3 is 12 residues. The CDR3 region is CAWSEGFGKLFF. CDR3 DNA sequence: TGTGCCTGGAGTGAAGGGTTCGGAAAACTGTTTTTT.

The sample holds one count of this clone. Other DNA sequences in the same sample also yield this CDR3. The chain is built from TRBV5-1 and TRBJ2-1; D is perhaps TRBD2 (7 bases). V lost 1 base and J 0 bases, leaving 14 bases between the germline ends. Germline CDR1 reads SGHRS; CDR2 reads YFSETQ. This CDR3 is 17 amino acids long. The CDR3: CASSLRGGQSSYNEQFF. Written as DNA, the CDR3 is TGCGCCAGCAGCTTGAGGGGGGGCCAAAGCTCCTACAATGAGCAGTTCTTC.

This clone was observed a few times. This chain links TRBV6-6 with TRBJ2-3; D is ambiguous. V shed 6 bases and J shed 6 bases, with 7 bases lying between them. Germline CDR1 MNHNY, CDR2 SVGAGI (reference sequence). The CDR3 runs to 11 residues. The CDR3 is CASSTKDTQYF. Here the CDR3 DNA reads TGTGCCAGCAGCACCAAGGATACGCAGTATTTT.

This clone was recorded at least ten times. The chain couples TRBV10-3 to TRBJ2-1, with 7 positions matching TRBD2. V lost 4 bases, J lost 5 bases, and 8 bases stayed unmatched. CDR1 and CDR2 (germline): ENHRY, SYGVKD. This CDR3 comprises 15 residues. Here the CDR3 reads CAISVLATTDNEQFF. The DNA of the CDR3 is TGTGCCATCAGTGTACTAGCGACAACCGACAATGAGCAGTTCTTC.

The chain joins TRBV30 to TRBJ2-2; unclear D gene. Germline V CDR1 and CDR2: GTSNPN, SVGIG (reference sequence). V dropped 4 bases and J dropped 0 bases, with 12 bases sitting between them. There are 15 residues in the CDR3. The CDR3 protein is CAWKSEPANTGELFF. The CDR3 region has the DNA TGTGCCTGGAAATCCGAACCCGCGAACACCGGGGAGCTGTTTTTT.

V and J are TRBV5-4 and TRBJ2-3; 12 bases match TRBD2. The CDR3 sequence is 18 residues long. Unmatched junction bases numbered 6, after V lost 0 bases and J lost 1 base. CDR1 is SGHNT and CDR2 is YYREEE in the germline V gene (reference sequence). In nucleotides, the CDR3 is TGTGCCAGCAGCTTGGGACTAGCGGGAGTTGTCGGCACAGATACGCAGTATTTT. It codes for CASSLGLAGVVGTDTQYF.

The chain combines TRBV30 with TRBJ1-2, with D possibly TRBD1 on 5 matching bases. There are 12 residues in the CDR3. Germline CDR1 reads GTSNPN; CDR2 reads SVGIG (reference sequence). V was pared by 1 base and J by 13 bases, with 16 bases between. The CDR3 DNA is TGTGCCTGGAGTGGGGGGACTGCGGGCGGCACCTTC. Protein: CAWSGGTAGGTF.

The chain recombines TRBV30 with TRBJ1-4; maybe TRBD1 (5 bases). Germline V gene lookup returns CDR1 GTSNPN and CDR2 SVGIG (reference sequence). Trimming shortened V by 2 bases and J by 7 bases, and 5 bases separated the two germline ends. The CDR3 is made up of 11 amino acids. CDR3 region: CAWSQGEKLFF. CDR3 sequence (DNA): TGTGCCTGGAGTCAGGGTGAAAAACTGTTTTTT.

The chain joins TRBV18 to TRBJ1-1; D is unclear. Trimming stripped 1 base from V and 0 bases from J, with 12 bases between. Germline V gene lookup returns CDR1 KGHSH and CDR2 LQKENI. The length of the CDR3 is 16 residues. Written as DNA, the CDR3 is TGTGCCAGCTCACCACGATCACCAATAATGAACACTGAAGCTTTCTTT. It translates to CASSPRSPIMNTEAFF.

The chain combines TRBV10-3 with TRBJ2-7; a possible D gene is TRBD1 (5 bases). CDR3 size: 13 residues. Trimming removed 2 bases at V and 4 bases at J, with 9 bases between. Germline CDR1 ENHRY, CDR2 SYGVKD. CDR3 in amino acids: CAISEGARYEQYF. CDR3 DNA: TGTGCCATCAGTGAGGGGGCGCGGTACGAGCAGTACTTC.

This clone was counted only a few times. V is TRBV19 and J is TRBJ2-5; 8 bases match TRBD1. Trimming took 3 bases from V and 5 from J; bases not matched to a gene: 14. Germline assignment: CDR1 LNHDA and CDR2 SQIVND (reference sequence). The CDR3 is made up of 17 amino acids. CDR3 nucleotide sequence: TGTGCCAGTAGTATCTCCGGATGGCAGGGGGCAGGGGAGACCCAGTACTTC. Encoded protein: CASSISGWQGAGETQYF.

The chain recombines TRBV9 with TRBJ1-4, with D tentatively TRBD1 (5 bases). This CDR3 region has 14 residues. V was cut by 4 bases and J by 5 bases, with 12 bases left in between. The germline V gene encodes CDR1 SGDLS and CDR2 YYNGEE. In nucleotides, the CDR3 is TGTGCCAGCAGCTCACATCAGGGAAATGAAAAACTGTTTTTT. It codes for CASSSHQGNEKLFF.

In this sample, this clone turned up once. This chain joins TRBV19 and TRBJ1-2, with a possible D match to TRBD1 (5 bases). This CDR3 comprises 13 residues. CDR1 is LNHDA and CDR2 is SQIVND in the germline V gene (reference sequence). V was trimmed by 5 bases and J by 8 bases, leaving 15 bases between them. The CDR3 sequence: CASSVNRREGYTF. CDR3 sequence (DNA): TGTGCCAGTAGTGTCAACCGCAGGGAGGGCTACACCTTC.

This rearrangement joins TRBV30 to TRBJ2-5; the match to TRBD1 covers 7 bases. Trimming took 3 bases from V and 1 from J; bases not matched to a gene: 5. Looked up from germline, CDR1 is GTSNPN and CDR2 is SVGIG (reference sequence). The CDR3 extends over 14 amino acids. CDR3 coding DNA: TGTGCCTGGAGGGCGACAGGGACCCAAGAGACCCAGTACTTC. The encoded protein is CAWRATGTQETQYF.

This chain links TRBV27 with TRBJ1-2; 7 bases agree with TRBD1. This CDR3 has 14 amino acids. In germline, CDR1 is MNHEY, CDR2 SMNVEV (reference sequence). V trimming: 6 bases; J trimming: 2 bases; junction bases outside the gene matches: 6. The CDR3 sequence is CASSVQGSNYGYTF. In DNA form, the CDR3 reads TGTGCCAGCAGCGTACAGGGGTCAAACTATGGCTACACCTTC.

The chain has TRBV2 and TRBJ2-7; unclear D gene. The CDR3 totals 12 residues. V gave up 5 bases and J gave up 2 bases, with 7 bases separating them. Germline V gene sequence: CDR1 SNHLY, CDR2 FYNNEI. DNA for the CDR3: TGTGCCAGCAGTTTTACAGCCTACGAGCAGTACTTC. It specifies CASSFTAYEQYF.

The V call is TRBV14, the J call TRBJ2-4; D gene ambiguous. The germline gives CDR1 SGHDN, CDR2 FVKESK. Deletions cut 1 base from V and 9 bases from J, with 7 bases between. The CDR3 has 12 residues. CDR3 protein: CASSQARSIQYF. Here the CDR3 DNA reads TGTGCCAGCAGCCAAGCCCGGTCCATTCAGTACTTC. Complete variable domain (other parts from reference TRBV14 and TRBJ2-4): EAGVTQFPSHSVIEKGQTVTLRCDPISGHDNLYWYRRVMGKEIKFLLHFVKESKQDESGMPNNRFLAERTGGTYSTLKVQPAELEDSGVYFCASSQARSIQYFGAGTRLSVL.

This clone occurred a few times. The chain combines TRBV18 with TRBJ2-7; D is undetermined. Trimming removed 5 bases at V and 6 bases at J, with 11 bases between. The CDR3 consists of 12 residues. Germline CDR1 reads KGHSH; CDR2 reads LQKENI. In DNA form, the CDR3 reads TGTGCCAGCTCAGAACAGTCCCCCGAGCAGTACTTC. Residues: CASSEQSPEQYF.

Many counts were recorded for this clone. In DNA form, the CDR3 reads TGTGCCAGCAGTTCCTTGGACGAGCAGTACTTC. It yields the protein CASSSLDEQYF. The V gene is TRBV28, the J gene TRBJ2-7, with D unclear. The V gene lost 4 bases and the J gene lost 5 bases, with 6 bases spanning the gap. Germline V CDR1 and CDR2: MDHEN, SYDVKM. CDR3 length equals 11 residues.

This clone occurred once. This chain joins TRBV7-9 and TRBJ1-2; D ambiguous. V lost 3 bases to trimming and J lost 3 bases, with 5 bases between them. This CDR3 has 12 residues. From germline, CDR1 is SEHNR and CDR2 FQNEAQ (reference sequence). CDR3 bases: TGTGCCAGCAGCTTTCCGGACTATGGCTACACCTTC. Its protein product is CASSFPDYGYTF.

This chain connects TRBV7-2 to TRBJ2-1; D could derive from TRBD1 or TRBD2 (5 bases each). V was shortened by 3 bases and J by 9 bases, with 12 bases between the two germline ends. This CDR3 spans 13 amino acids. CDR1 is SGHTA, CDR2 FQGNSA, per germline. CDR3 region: CASSFGAAGEQFF. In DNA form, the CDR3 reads TGTGCCAGCAGCTTTGGGGCCGCGGGTGAGCAGTTCTTC.

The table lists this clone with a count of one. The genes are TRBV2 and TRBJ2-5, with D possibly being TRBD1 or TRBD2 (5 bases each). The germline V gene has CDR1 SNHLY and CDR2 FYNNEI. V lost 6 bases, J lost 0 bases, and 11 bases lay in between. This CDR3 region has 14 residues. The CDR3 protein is CASRWDQYQETQYF. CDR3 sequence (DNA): TGTGCCAGCAGATGGGACCAGTACCAAGAGACCCAGTACTTC. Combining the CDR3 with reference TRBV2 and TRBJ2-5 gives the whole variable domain EPEVTQTPSHQVTQMGQEVILRCVPISNHLYFYWYRQILGQKVEFLVSFYNNEISEKSEIFDDQFSVERPDGSNFTLKIRSTKLEDSAMYFCASRWDQYQETQYFGPGTRLLVL.